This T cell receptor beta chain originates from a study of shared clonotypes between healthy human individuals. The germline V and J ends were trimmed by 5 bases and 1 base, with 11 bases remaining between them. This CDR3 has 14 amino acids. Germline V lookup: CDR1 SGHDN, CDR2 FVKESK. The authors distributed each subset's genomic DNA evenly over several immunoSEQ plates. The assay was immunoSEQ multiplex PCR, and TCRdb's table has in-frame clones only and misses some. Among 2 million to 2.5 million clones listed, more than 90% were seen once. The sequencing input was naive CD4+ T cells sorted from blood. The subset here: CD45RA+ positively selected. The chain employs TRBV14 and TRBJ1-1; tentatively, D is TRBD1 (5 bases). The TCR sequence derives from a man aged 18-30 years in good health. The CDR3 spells CASSDLTANTEAFF. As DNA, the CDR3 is TGTGCCAGCAGCGATCTGACAGCGAACACTGAAGCTTTCTTT. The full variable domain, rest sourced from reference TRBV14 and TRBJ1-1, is EAGVTQFPSHSVIEKGQTVTLRCDPISGHDNLYWYRRVMGKEIKFLLHFVKESKQDESGMPNNRFLAERTGGTYSTLKVQPAELEDSGVYFCASSDLTANTEAFFGQGTRLTVV.